This T cell receptor beta chain was recorded in a study of T cells in Graves' hyperthyroidism and ophthalmopathy. This CDR3 contains 15 residues. V lost 5 bases to trimming and J lost 8 bases; unmatched junction nucleotides: 10. Germline-derived CDR1 and CDR2 are MNHEY and SMNVEV (reference sequence). Overall study results and limits: Most expanded thyroid clonotypes above 0.001 also appeared in blood.

This clonotype was seen at least ten times. The antigen is not known. Template material for amplifying TCR beta CDR3 regions consisted of RNA transcripts. TCR CDR3 underwent first-round RT-PCR with the HTBI primer set. TCRdb called the multiplex PCR reads again in MiXCR, with one record for every CDR3 protein. The data show some 340,000 distinct CDR3 sequences, with approximately 14% seen just once and roughly 35% held by the top ten. Ophthalmopathy patients had Clinical Activity Score at least 3, NOSPECS grade at least 4, duration under 3 months. Diagnostic decisions used clinical symptoms, serum thyroxine and TRAb, thyroid ultrasound and orbital computed tomography.

The chain carries TRBV27 and TRBJ2-4; 9 nucleotides align to TRBD2. The specimen was blood. The sequence was collected from a woman between 40 and 50 years old with Graves' ophthalmopathy. DNA of the CDR3: TGTGCCAGCAGTCTGATGGGCGGGGGGGAGTACATTCAGTACTTC. It yields the protein CASSLMGGGEYIQYF.